This T cell receptor beta chain was obtained from a study of blood T cells in healthy people across ages. Study-level background: For every two T cells, template switching captured about one barcoded beta molecule. Study-wide points: Fewer expanded clones and more diversity marked long-lived versus aged donors. TCR beta diversity tracked closely with naive T cell percentage. TCR beta diversity per million T cells fell roughly linearly with age.

This clonotype was detected only a few times. Its antigen is still unknown. The J segment lost 5 bases and the V segment lost 6 bases, leaving 8 bases of the junction unmatched. The CDR3 covers 13 residues. Per germline, CDR1 DFQATT and CDR2 SNEGSKA (reference sequence). A second PCR of about 7 to 11 cycles used a sample-barcoded 5' primer and a J-beta primer mix. MiXCR, applied by TCRdb to the 5' RACE reads, yields one record per CDR3 protein. Of roughly 1,500,000 distinct CDR3 sequences detected, 30% to 35% appear once; the ten largest clones hold about 10%. The material sequenced was blood. This TCR was sampled from a woman aged 30 to 39 in good health. The rearrangement joins TRBV20-1 to TRBJ1-1; 8 nucleotides align to TRBD1. CDR3 sequence (DNA): TGCAGTGCCGGGACAGGAAGTAATACTGAAGCTTTCTTT. Translating gives CSAGTGSNTEAFF.